One sample yielded the 17 T cell receptor beta chains listed below, sequenced in a study of chemoradiotherapy in HPV16-positive cancers. Sequenced by immunoSEQ multiplex PCR; TCRdb stores in-frame clones only, minus some. The sample consists of several thousand clones, approximately 83% of them appearing once. The starting material was tumor tissue, obtained from a patient who underwent chemoradiotherapy. The receptors originated from a human donor with HPV-associated anogenital cancer.

The rearrangement uses TRBV5-1 and TRBJ1-6; 7 nucleotides line up with TRBD1. This CDR3 has 15 residues. V was pared by 3 bases and J by 10 bases, with 10 bases of the junction left unmatched. Germline CDR1 is SGHRS and CDR2 is YFSETQ. In DNA form, the CDR3 reads TGCGCCAGCAGCTCGAGGACAGGCCAGGGGTCACCCCTCCACTTT. It yields the protein CASSSRTGQGSPLHF.

This clone was counted a few times. The chain couples TRBV5-1 to TRBJ2-1, with TRBD2 identical over 7 bases. The CDR3 is 15 amino acids. Germline V gene sequence: CDR1 SGHRS, CDR2 YFSETQ. With V trimmed by 7 bases and J by 5 bases, 12 bases remained unmatched. In DNA form, the CDR3 reads TGCGCCAGCCGCCTTTGGGGGGAGGGCCACAATGAGCAGTTCTTC. It translates to CASRLWGEGHNEQFF. The variable domain in full, completed from reference TRBV5-1 and TRBJ2-1, reads KAGVTQTPRYLIKTRGQQVTLSCSPISGHRSVSWYQQTPGQGLQFLFEYFSETQRNKGNFPGRFSGRQFSNSRSEMNVSTLELGDSALYLCASRLWGEGHNEQFFGPGTRLTVL.

The V and J genes are TRBV9 and TRBJ1-2; D gene unclear. The V gene lost 0 bases and the J gene lost 1 base, with 10 bases spanning the gap. The germline V gene encodes CDR1 SGDLS and CDR2 YYNGEE. This CDR3 region has 15 residues. The CDR3 DNA sequence: TGTGCCAGCAGCGTAGCTAACGGCATTAACTATGGCTACACCTTC. This encodes CASSVANGINYGYTF.

The chain has TRBV5-1 and TRBJ2-1; the D is unclear. Germline loops: CDR1 SGHRS, CDR2 YFSETQ. Trimming removed 7 bases at V and 4 bases at J, with 12 bases between. This CDR3 is built from 13 residues. Written as DNA, the CDR3 is TGCGCCAGCCGCAACACAGAGTACAATGAGCAGTTCTTC. Its protein product is CASRNTEYNEQFF.

This clone came up once. The V and J genes are TRBV10-1 and TRBJ2-1; weak D call: TRBD1 (5 bases). This CDR3 is 17 amino acids long. In germline, CDR1 is WNHNN, CDR2 SYGVQD (reference sequence). V was shortened by 0 bases and J by 5 bases, with 17 bases between the two germline ends. The CDR3 spells CASSESIIGDVNNEQFF. DNA for the CDR3: TGCGCCAGCAGTGAGTCGATTATAGGGGATGTGAACAATGAGCAGTTCTTC.

The rearrangement uses TRBV27 and TRBJ1-4, with D hard to call. Trimming removed 8 bases from V and 2 bases from J, with 15 bases in between. The CDR3 loop spans 15 amino acids. CDR1 is MNHEY, CDR2 SMNVEV, per germline (reference sequence). Here the CDR3 reads CASRLGGPTNEKLFF. CDR3 coding DNA: TGTGCCAGCCGTCTGGGAGGGCCGACTAATGAAAAACTGTTTTTT.

The rearrangement links TRBV27 to TRBJ1-1; TRBD1 aligns across 8 bases. The CDR3 covers 16 residues. In germline, CDR1 is MNHEY, CDR2 SMNVEV (reference sequence). The V gene end was trimmed by 4 bases and the J gene end by 2 bases; junction bases not matched to a gene: 9. The CDR3 DNA is TGTGCCAGCAGTTCCGGGACAGGTAAAGGTAACACTGAAGCTTTCTTT. Translated: CASSSGTGKGNTEAFF.

The rearrangement uses TRBV5-6 and TRBJ1-2; D is undetermined. V was trimmed by 7 bases and J by 8 bases, leaving 24 bases between them. CDR3 length: 15 amino acids. Germline assignment: CDR1 SGHDT and CDR2 YYEEEE. The CDR3 is CASWETSRYPGGYTF. The CDR3 DNA sequence: TGTGCCAGCTGGGAGACGAGCAGATACCCGGGGGGCTACACCTTC.

The V call is TRBV7-9, the J call TRBJ2-5; possible D gene TRBD1, 5 bases. Germline-derived CDR1 and CDR2 are SEHNR and FQNEAQ (reference sequence). V dropped 0 bases and J dropped 4 bases, with 12 bases sitting between them. This CDR3 contains 15 residues. CDR3 in amino acids: CASSLAMGRPETQYF. The CDR3 bases are TGTGCCAGCAGCTTAGCTATGGGGCGCCCAGAGACCCAGTACTTC.

The chain recombines TRBV28 with TRBJ1-6, with D maybe TRBD1 (5 bases). Germline lookup yields CDR1 MDHEN and CDR2 SYDVKM. The CDR3 is 14 residues long. V lost 6 bases, J lost 9 bases, and 15 bases lay in between. DNA for the CDR3: TGTGCCAGCAGACCCGGACACGGCCGTTCACCCCTCCACTTT. Translated: CASRPGHGRSPLHF.

This clone was recorded only once. The chain combines TRBV7-9 with TRBJ2-5; TRBD1 might be the D (6 bases). The J call is uncertain, as TRBJ2-7 better fits the DNA end. CDR1 is SEHNR, CDR2 FQNEAQ, per germline (reference sequence). The CDR3 consists of 15 residues. The CDR3 coding sequence is TGTGCCAGCAGCTTAGGCCGAGCAGGGGATCGCGAGCAGTACTTC. It yields the protein CASSLGRAGDREQYF.

The rearrangement links TRBV19 to TRBJ2-7, with D perhaps TRBD1 or TRBD2 (5 bases each). The CDR3 spans 14 residues. CDR1 is LNHDA, CDR2 SQIVND, per germline (reference sequence). V gave up 5 bases and J gave up 5 bases, with 16 bases separating them. The CDR3 nucleotides are TGTGCCAGTAGTCCCCGGGACCTTTCCCACGAGCAGTACTTC. Translation gives CASSPRDLSHEQYF.

The chain employs TRBV19 and TRBJ1-1; possible D gene TRBD1, 5 bases. Germline V gene lookup returns CDR1 LNHDA and CDR2 SQIVND (reference sequence). The V gene lost 6 bases and the J gene lost 5 bases, with 22 bases spanning the gap. This CDR3 spans 16 amino acids. CDR3 sequence reads: CASRMAPGGGKTEAFF. The CDR3 DNA reads TGTGCCAGTAGGATGGCACCGGGCGGGGGTAAGACTGAAGCTTTCTTT.

The gene calls are TRBV28 and TRBJ1-2; D gene unclear. Germline V lookup: CDR1 MDHEN, CDR2 SYDVKM. The ends were cut back, 6 bases at V and 4 bases at J, with 18 bases in the middle. This CDR3 spans 15 amino acids. CDR3 nucleotides: TGTGCCAGCAGCCCCCCCCGGGCAAGCACCTATGGCTACACCTTC. Its translation is CASSPPRASTYGYTF.

V and J are TRBV11-2 and TRBJ2-2; D possibly corresponds to TRBD1 (5 bases). Germline loops: CDR1 SGHAT, CDR2 FQNNGV. This CDR3 comprises 12 residues. V was clipped by 5 bases and J by 8 bases, with 9 bases between them. CDR3 DNA sequence: TGTGCCAGCAGCCCGCAGGGTGGGGAGCTGTTTTTT. It yields the protein CASSPQGGELFF.

CDR3 residues: CATSSGPDYQPQHF. The CDR3 nucleotides are TGTGCCACCAGCAGCGGACCTGATTATCAGCCCCAGCATTTT. V usage is TRBV15 and J usage is TRBJ1-5; D is uncertain. Germline V lookup: CDR1 LNHNV, CDR2 YYDKDF (reference sequence). The V end was cut by 3 bases, the J end by 5 bases, with 11 bases between. The CDR3 totals 14 residues.

The chain couples TRBV5-1 to TRBJ1-1; perhaps TRBD1 as D (5 bases). Deletions cut 1 base from V and 5 bases from J, with 15 bases between. The germline CDR1 and CDR2 sequences are SGHRS and YFSETQ. This CDR3 comprises 15 residues. The CDR3 protein is CASSLQGPGGTEAFF. The CDR3 region has the DNA TGCGCCAGCAGCTTGCAGGGCCCGGGCGGAACTGAAGCTTTCTTT.